The entry below describes one TCR beta chain. This record belongs to a study of patients and donors after allogeneic stem cell transplantation. TCRdb analysed the RT-PCR reads with MiXCR anew, one entry per CDR3 protein. The sample lists around 200,000 distinct CDR3 sequences, 38% occurring once. The CDR3 sequence is 14 residues long. Germline V lookup: CDR1 DFQATT, CDR2 SNEGSKA (reference sequence). With 3 bases removed from V and 5 bases from J, the gap between germline ends came to 14 bases. The chain uses TRBV20-1 and TRBJ2-1, with D tentatively TRBD1 or TRBD2 (5 bases each). The clonotype comes from a human donor who was either an allogeneic HSCT recipient or a stem cell or donor lymphocyte infusion donor (not recorded which). It is not recorded whose cells these are; they may come from a transplant donor. Sequencing was carried out using blood, either unsorted or a sorted T cell fraction (not recorded which). CDR3 bases: TGCAGTGCTAGGGGACCCCTTGGCCACAATGAGCAGTTCTTC. This codes for CSARGPLGHNEQFF.